The source of this T cell receptor (beta chain) is a study of a mutant IDH1 vaccine in newly diagnosed glioma. Whole-study context: Radiotherapy, temozolomide, or both had been given previously, and both were given to most.

Sample time point: week 35, safety follow-up. Doses of 300 ug of mutant IDH1 20-mer peptide were given with topical imiquimod. CDR3 size: 15 residues. The junction had 9 bases not matched to a gene; V was cut back by 4 bases and J by 4 bases. Germline V CDR1 and CDR2: SGHRS, YFSETQ. Findings of the study overall: With respect to changes in top peripheral T cell clonotypes, pseudoprogression seemed unrelated.

Comment on this clone: What it recognizes is unknown.

Sequenced by immunoSEQ multiplex PCR; TCRdb stores in-frame clones only, minus some. Found here are some 63,000 clones, roughly 74% of them singletons; the top ten hold 4.5% to 5%. The genes are TRBV5-1 and TRBJ2-5; 8 bases agree with TRBD2. This sequence originates from a man aged 50 to 59 with glioma. This specimen was PBMCs, taken from a glioma patient whose treatment included an IDH1 peptide vaccine. The CDR3 is CASSLALRGGETQYF. The CDR3 DNA is TGCGCCAGCAGCCTCGCACTCCGGGGGGGAGAGACCCAGTACTTC. Supplemented by reference TRBV5-1 and TRBJ2-5, the full variable domain reads KAGVTQTPRYLIKTRGQQVTLSCSPISGHRSVSWYQQTPGQGLQFLFEYFSETQRNKGNFPGRFSGRQFSNSRSEMNVSTLELGDSALYLCASSLALRGGETQYFGPGTRLLVL.